This T cell receptor (beta chain) was recovered during a study of T cell responses to AZD1222 COVID-19 vaccine. Whole-study findings and limits: Only five or six people who got AZD1222 tested seropositive at baseline. Dominant at 160-218 and 743-854, vaccine-associated CD4 TCRs also spanned spike. It should be noted that donors were predominantly white British and more often female, and clonal diversity was possibly underestimated.

Sequencing was performed with immunoSEQ multiplex PCR; in TCRdb, only in-frame clones are kept and a portion is missing. Here the sample spans under 80,000 clones, less than 85% being singletons. The germline V gene has CDR1 SNHLY and CDR2 FYNNEI. The CDR3 loop spans 13 amino acids. V shed 9 bases and J shed 0 bases, with 12 bases lying between them. This clone turned up a few times. Antigen unknown. This sequence joins TRBV2 and TRBJ2-7; D gene ambiguous. Sequencing was performed on peripheral blood, taken on day 0 of MenACWY control vaccination. This TCR was sampled from an adult in good health. This CDR3 is CASSLRSSYEQYF. CDR3 sequence (DNA): TGTGCCAGTTCTCTCAGGAGCTCCTACGAGCAGTACTTC.